This T cell receptor beta chain appears in the sequencing data of a study of cytomegalovirus exposure and HLA in healthy donors. The wider study: A prior study identified some 100 million unique TCR beta sequences from around 180 million T cells. Early released data had 65 million to 100 million unique TCRs, all coming from HLA-typed donors.

PCR was performed using 60 Vbeta and 13 Jbeta primers. Assay: immunoSEQ multiplex PCR; the TCRdb copy retains only in-frame clones and omits some. The sample table sets out about 96,000 clones. Details on this clone: The antigen is unknown.

Study-level findings and limits: The authors later linked a missense DCLRE1C variant to TCR beta V- and J-gene trimming.

This CDR3 has 18 residues. V dropped 4 bases and J dropped 4; count of bases not matched to a gene: 12. Sequenced material: PBMCs. The chain employs TRBV6-7 and TRBJ2-7; 14 nucleotides agree with TRBD2. TRBV6-7 is flagged as an ORF with uncertain function. The sequence derives from a young woman in good health and CMV-seronegative. The chain's CDR3 is CASSCVGTSGGGWYEQYF. In nucleotides, the CDR3 is TGTGCCAGCAGTTGCGTCGGGACTAGCGGGGGCGGGTGGTACGAGCAGTACTTC.